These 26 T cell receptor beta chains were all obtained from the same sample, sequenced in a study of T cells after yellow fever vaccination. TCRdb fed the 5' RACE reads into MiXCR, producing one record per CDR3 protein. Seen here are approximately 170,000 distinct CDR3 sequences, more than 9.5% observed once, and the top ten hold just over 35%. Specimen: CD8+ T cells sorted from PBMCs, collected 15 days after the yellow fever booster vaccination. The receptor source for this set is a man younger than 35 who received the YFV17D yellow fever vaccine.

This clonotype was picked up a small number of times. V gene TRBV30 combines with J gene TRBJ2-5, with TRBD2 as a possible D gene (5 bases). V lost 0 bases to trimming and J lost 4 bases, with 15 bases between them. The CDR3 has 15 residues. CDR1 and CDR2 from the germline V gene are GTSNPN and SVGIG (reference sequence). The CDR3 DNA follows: TGTGCCTGGAGTGTACGCGGGTACCTGGGAGAGACCCAGTACTTC. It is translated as CAWSVRGYLGETQYF.

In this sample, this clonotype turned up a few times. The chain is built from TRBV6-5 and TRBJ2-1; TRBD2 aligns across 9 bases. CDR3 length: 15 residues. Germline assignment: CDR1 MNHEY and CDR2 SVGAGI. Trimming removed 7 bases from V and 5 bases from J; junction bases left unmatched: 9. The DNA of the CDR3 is TGTGCCAGCAAAATAAGCGGGGGGCTAAACAATGAGCAGTTCTTC. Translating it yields CASKISGGLNNEQFF.

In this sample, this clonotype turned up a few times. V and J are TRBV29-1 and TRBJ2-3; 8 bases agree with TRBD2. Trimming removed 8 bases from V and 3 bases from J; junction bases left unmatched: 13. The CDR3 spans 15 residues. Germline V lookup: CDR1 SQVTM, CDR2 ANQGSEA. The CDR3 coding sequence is TGCAGCCTTCGGGGGGGCGCAGACTTGACAGATACGCAGTATTTT. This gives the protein CSLRGGADLTDTQYF.

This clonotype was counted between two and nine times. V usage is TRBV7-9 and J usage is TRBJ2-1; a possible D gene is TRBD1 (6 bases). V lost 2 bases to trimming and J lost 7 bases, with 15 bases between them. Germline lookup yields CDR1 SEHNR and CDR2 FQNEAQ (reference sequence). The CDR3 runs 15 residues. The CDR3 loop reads CASSLNWGRGNEQFF. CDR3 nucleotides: TGTGCCAGCAGCTTAAACTGGGGGCGTGGGAATGAGCAGTTCTTC.

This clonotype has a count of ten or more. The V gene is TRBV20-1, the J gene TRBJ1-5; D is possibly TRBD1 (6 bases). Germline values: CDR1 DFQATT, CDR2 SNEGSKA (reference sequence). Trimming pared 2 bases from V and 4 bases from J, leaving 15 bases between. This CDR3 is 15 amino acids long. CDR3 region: CSARIQGRGNQPQHF. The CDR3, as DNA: TGCAGTGCTAGAATTCAGGGGCGGGGGAATCAGCCCCAGCATTTT.

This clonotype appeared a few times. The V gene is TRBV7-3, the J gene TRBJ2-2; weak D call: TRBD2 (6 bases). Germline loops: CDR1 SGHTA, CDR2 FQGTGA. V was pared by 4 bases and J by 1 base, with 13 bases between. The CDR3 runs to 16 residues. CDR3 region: CASSSGDSLNTGELFF. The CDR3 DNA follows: TGTGCCAGCAGCTCCGGGGACTCCTTGAACACCGGGGAGCTGTTTTTT.

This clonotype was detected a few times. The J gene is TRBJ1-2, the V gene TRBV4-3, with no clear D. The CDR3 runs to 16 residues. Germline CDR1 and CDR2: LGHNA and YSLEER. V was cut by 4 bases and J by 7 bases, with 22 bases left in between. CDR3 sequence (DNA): TGCGCCAGCAGCCTAGAGACATCCCTCGGGCCGAGTGGCTACACCTTC. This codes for CASSLETSLGPSGYTF.

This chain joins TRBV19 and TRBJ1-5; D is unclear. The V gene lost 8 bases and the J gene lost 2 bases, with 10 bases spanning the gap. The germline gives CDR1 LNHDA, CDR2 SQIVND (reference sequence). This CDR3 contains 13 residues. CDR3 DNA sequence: TGTGCCAGTCGAGTACGCGGCAATCAGCCCCAGCATTTT. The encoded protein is CASRVRGNQPQHF.

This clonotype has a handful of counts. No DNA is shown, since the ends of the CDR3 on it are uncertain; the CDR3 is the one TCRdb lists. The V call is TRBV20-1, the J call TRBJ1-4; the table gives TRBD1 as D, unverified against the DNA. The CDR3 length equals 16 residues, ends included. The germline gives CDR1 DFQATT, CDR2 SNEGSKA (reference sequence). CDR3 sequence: CSANKRRDREMKNCFF.

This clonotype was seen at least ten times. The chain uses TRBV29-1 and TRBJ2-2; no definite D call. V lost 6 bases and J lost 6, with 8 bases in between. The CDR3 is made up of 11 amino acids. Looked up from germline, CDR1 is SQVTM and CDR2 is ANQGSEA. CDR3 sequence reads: CSVLWAGELFF. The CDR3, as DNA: TGCAGCGTCCTTTGGGCCGGGGAGCTGTTTTTT.

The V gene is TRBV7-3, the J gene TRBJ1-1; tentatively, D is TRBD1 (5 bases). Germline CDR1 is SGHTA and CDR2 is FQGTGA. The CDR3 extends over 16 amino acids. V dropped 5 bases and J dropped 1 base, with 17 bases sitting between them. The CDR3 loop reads CASSPLGGEANTEAFF. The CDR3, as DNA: TGTGCCAGCAGCCCTTTGGGGGGAGAAGCGAACACTGAAGCTTTCTTT.

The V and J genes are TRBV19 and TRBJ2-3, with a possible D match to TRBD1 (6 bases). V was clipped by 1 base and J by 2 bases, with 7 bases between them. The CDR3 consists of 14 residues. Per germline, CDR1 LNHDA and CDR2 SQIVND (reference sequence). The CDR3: CASSIAGHTDTQYF. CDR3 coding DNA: TGTGCCAGTAGTATAGCGGGACACACAGATACGCAGTATTTT.

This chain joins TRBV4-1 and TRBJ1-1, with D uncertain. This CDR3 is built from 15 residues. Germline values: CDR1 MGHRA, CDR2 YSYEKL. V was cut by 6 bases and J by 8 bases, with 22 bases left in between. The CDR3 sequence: CASRSRGRPQLEAFF. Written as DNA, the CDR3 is TGCGCCAGCAGATCGCGCGGTAGACCCCAGTTAGAAGCTTTCTTT.

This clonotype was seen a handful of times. The CDR3 DNA reads TGTGCCAGCAGGCCGGGCCTAGACCGGGGAGAGGAGACCCAGTACTTC. This translates into CASRPGLDRGEETQYF. The rearrangement joins TRBV5-4 to TRBJ2-5; the D gene is possibly TRBD2 (5 bases). Germline assignment: CDR1 SGHNT and CDR2 YYREEE (reference sequence). V was cut by 5 bases and J by 5 bases, with 22 bases left in between. The CDR3 spans 16 residues.

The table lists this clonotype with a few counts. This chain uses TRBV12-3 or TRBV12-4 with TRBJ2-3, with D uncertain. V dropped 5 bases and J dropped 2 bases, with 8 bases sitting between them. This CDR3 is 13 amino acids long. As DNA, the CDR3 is TGTGCCAGCAGTGATATAAACACAGATACGCAGTATTTT. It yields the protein CASSDINTDTQYF.

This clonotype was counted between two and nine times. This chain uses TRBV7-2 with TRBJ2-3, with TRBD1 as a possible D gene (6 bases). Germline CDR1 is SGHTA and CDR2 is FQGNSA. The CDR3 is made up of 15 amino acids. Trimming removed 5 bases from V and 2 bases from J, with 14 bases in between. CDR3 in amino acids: CASSNLQGSTDTQYF. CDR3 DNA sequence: TGTGCCAGCAGCAACCTACAGGGATCCACAGATACGCAGTATTTT.

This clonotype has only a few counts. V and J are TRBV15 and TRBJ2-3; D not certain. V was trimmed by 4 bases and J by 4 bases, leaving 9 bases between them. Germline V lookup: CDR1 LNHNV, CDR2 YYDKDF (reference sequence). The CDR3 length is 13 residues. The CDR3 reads CATSITVSDTQYF. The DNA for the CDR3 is TGTGCCACCAGCATTACAGTGTCAGATACGCAGTATTTT.

CDR3 in DNA: TGTGCCAGCAGCAGTTTAGGGTCTTGGTATGGCTACACCTTC. It codes for CASSSLGSWYGYTF. V is TRBV5-4 and J is TRBJ1-2, with D hard to call. CDR1 is SGHNT, CDR2 YYREEE, per germline (reference sequence). V lost 4 bases, J lost 5 bases, and 15 bases lay in between. The CDR3 is made up of 14 amino acids.

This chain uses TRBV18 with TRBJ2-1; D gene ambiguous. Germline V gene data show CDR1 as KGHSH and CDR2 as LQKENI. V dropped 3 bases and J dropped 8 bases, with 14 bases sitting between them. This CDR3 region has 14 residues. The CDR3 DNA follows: TGTGCCAGCTCACCGCAACGGGCCGTCGATGAGCAGTTCTTC. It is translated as CASSPQRAVDEQFF. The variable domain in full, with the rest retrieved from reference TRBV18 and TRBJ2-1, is NAGVMQNPRHLVRRRGQEARLRCSPMKGHSHVYWYRQLPEEGLKFMVYLQKENIIDESGMPKERFSAEFPKEGPSILRIQQVVRGDSAAYFCASSPQRAVDEQFFGPGTRLTVL.

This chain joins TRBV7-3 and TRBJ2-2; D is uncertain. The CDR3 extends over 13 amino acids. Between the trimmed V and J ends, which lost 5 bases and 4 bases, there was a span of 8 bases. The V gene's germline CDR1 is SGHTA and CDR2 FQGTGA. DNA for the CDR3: TGTGCCAGCAGCCCCGTTGGCACCGGGGAGCTGTTTTTT. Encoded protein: CASSPVGTGELFF.

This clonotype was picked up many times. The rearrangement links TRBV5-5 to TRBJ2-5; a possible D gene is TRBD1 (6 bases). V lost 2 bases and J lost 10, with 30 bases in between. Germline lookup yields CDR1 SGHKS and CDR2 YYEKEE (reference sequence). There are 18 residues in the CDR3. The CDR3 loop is CASSFIYMGHGAAGDQYF. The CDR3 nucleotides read TGTGCCAGCAGCTTCATCTACATGGGACACGGAGCAGCCGGGGACCAGTACTTC.

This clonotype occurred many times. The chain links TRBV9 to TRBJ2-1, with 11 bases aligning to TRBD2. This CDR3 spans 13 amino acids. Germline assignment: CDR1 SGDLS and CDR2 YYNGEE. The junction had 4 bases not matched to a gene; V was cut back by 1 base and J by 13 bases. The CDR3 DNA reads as TGTGCCAGCAGCGTACCGACTAGCGGGGCTCAGTTCTTC. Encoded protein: CASSVPTSGAQFF.

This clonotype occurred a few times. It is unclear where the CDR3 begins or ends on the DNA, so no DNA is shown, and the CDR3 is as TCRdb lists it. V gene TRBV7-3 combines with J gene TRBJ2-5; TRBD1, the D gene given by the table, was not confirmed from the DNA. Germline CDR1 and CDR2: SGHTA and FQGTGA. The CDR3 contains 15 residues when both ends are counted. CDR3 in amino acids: CASSFGPGGIETQYF.

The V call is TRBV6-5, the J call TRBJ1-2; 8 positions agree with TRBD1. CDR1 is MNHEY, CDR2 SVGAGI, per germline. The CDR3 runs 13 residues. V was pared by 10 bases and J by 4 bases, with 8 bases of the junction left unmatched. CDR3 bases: TGTGCCACAAGGGACAGGACTATCTATGGCTACACCTTC. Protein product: CATRDRTIYGYTF.

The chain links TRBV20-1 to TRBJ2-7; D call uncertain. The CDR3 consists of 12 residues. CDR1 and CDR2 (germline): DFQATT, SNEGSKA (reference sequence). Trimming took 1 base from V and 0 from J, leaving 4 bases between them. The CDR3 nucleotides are TGCAGTGCTAGAGGGGACTCCTACGAGCAGTACGTC. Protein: CSARGDSYEQYV.

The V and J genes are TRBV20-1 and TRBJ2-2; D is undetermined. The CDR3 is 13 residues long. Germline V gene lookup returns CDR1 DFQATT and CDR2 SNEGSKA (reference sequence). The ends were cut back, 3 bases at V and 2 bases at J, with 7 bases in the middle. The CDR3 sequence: CSASRANTGELFF. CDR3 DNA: TGCAGTGCTAGCCGGGCTAACACCGGGGAGCTGTTTTTT.